One and the same sample provided the 10 T cell receptor beta chains below, sequenced in a study of response to subunit inactivated influenza vaccine. TCRdb processed the RT-PCR reads anew with MiXCR; each CDR3 protein has one entry. Here the sample spans about 700,000 distinct CDR3 sequences, 14% being singletons. Sample: PBMCs from blood, taken less than 15 days before vaccination. The receptors originated from a man aged 50 to 60 who received an inactivated influenza vaccine.

This clonotype came up a few times. V usage is TRBV28 and J usage is TRBJ2-2; 8 nucleotides align to TRBD1. The CDR3 spans 22 residues. V was clipped by 3 bases and J by 1 base; unmatched bases: 22. Germline CDR1 and CDR2: MDHEN and SYDVKM. The CDR3 protein is CASSLTAPTRTGPYLNTGELFF. The CDR3 bases are TGTGCCAGCAGTTTGACGGCACCAACGAGGACAGGGCCCTATTTGAACACCGGGGAGCTGTTTTTT.

V usage is TRBV15 and J usage is TRBJ2-3; tentatively, D is TRBD2 (5 bases). Germline V gene lookup returns CDR1 LNHNV and CDR2 YYDKDF (reference sequence). V lost 3 bases and J lost 8, with 12 bases in between. The CDR3 totals 13 residues. The CDR3 DNA follows: TGTGCCACCAGCAGGCTGGACTCTAGTACGCAGTATTTT. Amino acids: CATSRLDSSTQYF.

This clonotype was observed a few times. The chain is built from TRBV18 and TRBJ2-5; D is undetermined. Germline V gives CDR1 KGHSH, CDR2 LQKENI. V was pared by 3 bases and J by 2 bases, with 16 bases between. This CDR3 contains 16 residues. The CDR3 region has the DNA TGTGCCAGCTCACCTGTGTTGAGCAGCAATCAAGAGACCCAGTACTTC. Translation gives CASSPVLSSNQETQYF.

The J gene is TRBJ2-5, the V gene TRBV28; D is tentatively TRBD1 or TRBD2 (5 bases each). V lost 7 bases and J 1 base, leaving 22 bases between the germline ends. Germline V lookup: CDR1 MDHEN, CDR2 SYDVKM. The CDR3 contains 17 residues. The CDR3 sequence: CASTPSPGTTLQETQYF. CDR3 bases: TGTGCCAGCACCCCTTCCCCCGGGACGACTCTCCAAGAGACCCAGTACTTC.

This clonotype was seen ten or more times. V usage is TRBV12-3 or TRBV12-4 and J usage is TRBJ2-2; D remains ambiguous. Trimming removed 4 bases from V and 1 base from J, with 4 bases in between. The CDR3 contains 13 residues. CDR3 sequence (DNA): TGTGCCAGCAGTTACGGGAACACCGGGGAGCTGTTTTTT. Protein sequence: CASSYGNTGELFF.

The table lists this clonotype with a few counts. V gene TRBV29-1 combines with J gene TRBJ1-1; 8 nucleotides line up with TRBD1. Germline V gives CDR1 SQVTM, CDR2 ANQGSEA. The CDR3 covers 13 residues. V lost 6 bases, J lost 3 bases, and 6 bases stayed unmatched. CDR3 sequence (DNA): TGCAGCGTCCTCGGACAGGGTCACACTGAAGCTTTCTTT. Residues: CSVLGQGHTEAFF.

CDR3 nucleotide sequence: TGTGCCAGCAGCTTGGTACAGGATTACTATAATTCACCCCTCCACTTT. Its translation is CASSLVQDYYNSPLHF. J is TRBJ1-6 and V is TRBV5-6, with D maybe TRBD1 (5 bases). Germline V gives CDR1 SGHDT, CDR2 YYEEEE. V lost 0 bases and J 3 bases, leaving 10 bases between the germline ends. The CDR3 is 16 amino acids. The full variable domain, completed using reference TRBV5-6 and TRBJ1-6, is DAGVTQSPTHLIKTRGQQVTLRCSPKSGHDTVSWYQQALGQGPQFIFQYYEEEERQRGNFPDRFSGHQFPNYSSELNVNALLLGDSALYLCASSLVQDYYNSPLHFGNGTRLTVT.

The chain links TRBV9 to TRBJ2-7; no definite D call. The CDR3 consists of 14 residues. From germline, CDR1 is SGDLS and CDR2 YYNGEE. V gave up 2 bases and J gave up 5 bases, with 14 bases separating them. The CDR3 DNA reads TGTGCCAGCAGCGTTTCGACCCGGGCGAACGAGCAGTACTTC. Translation gives CASSVSTRANEQYF.

This clonotype was counted between two and nine times. The chain has TRBV12-3 or TRBV12-4 and TRBJ2-7, with 7 bases lining up with TRBD1. The CDR3 consists of 12 residues. The V gene end was trimmed by 6 bases and the J gene end by 8 bases; junction bases not matched to a gene: 7. DNA of the CDR3: TGTGCCAGCAGCCCAAACAGGGGCCAGCAGTACTTC. The encoded protein is CASSPNRGQQYF.

This chain joins TRBV9 and TRBJ2-3; D not certain. CDR3 length: 14 amino acids. V lost 0 bases and J 2 bases, leaving 7 bases between the germline ends. The germline CDR1 and CDR2 sequences are SGDLS and YYNGEE. The CDR3 region has the DNA TGTGCCAGCAGCGTAGCACAGAACACAGATACGCAGTATTTT. This translates into CASSVAQNTDTQYF.